This paragraph covers one T cell receptor beta chain sequence. The antigen remains unidentified. This specimen includes other DNA sequences encoding the same CDR3. PCR was performed using 60 Vbeta and 13 Jbeta primers. The table came from immunoSEQ multiplex PCR; TCRdb's copy has only in-frame clones and leaves some out. The data show roughly 120,000 clones, with about 80% seen just once and 7.7% held by the top ten. Trimming shortened V by 0 bases and J by 2 bases, and 6 bases separated the two germline ends. CDR1 is SGHRS and CDR2 is YFSETQ in the germline V gene. The CDR3 is 13 amino acids. The data stem from a study of cytomegalovirus exposure and HLA in healthy donors. Regarding the study as a whole: Segments of the TCR beta V type were, in most cases, productive about 87% or about 30% of the time in an earlier analysis.

This rearrangement joins TRBV5-1 to TRBJ2-7; D unclear. Sequences were obtained from PBMCs. The sequence came from a woman in her forties or fifties in good health and CMV-seropositive. CDR3 in amino acids: CASSLAGTYEQYF. In DNA form, the CDR3 reads TGCGCCAGCAGCTTGGCGGGTACCTACGAGCAGTACTTC.